A selection of T cell receptor beta chains follows, all from one sample in a study of naive and memory T cell subsets. TCRdb re-called the UMI-ligation and nested PCR reads through MiXCR, storing one row per CDR3 protein. The table shows 98,000 or so distinct CDR3 sequences, with about 11% occurring only once. The specimen was naive CD4+ T cells from blood. These receptor sequences come from a human donor in good health. Each CDR3 is given with its conserved first and last residue. The order of the fields is CDR3 protein, CDR3 DNA, J gene, D gene, V gene, CDR3 length, clone size. D genes are given only for firm matches. Clone size is stated in some rows and not others, as once, few, many or a class when expanded.

CSVNNYRSEAFF,TGCAGCGTTAATAATTACAGGAGCGAAGCTTTCTTT,TRBJ1-1,NA,TRBV29-1,12,NA
CSVEPLRGTEAFF,TGCAGCGTTGAACCTCTTCGGGGGACTGAAGCTTTCTTT,TRBJ1-1,NA,TRBV29-1,13,many
CASSSPSTSSGNTIYF,TGTGCCAGCAGTTCCCCCTCCACGAGCTCTGGAAACACCATATATTTT,TRBJ1-3,NA,TRBV28,16,few
CASMVGTGTRNRDEQFF,TGTGCCAGCATGGTTGGAACCGGGACTAGGAATCGCGATGAGCAGTTCTTC,TRBJ2-1,TRBD2,TRBV6-5,17,NA
CASSQDGTKGYTF,TGTGCCAGCAGCCAAGACGGGACCAAGGGCTACACCTTC,TRBJ1-2,NA,TRBV3-1,13,NA
CASSPVREETQYF,TGTGCCAGCAGCCCTGTACGTGAGGAGACCCAGTACTTC,TRBJ2-5,NA,TRBV5-4,13,many
CASKEGANTGELFF,TGTGCCAGCAAAGAGGGGGCCAACACCGGGGAGCTGTTTTTT,TRBJ2-2,TRBD1,TRBV6-5,14,few
CASSPEGSYNEQFF,TGCGCCAGCAGCCCAGAAGGCTCCTACAATGAGCAGTTCTTC,TRBJ2-1,NA,TRBV5-1,14,NA
CASSQEQRGQPQHF,TGCGCCAGCAGCCAAGAACAGCGGGGTCAGCCCCAGCATTTT,TRBJ1-5,NA,TRBV4-3,14,few
CASTRWTRTSTDTQYF,TGTGCCAGCACCAGATGGACGAGAACTAGCACAGATACGCAGTATTTT,TRBJ2-3,NA,TRBV11-1,16,NA
CAIPGLASEQFF,TGTGCCATCCCGGGACTAGCGTCTGAGCAGTTCTTC,TRBJ2-1,TRBD2,TRBV2,12,few
CASRRVAGATQETQYF,TGCGCCAGCAGACGGGTAGCGGGGGCCACCCAAGAGACCCAGTACTTC,TRBJ2-5,TRBD2,TRBV4-1,16,NA
CSASRGASSYEQYF,TGCAGTGCTAGTCGAGGGGCAAGCTCCTACGAGCAGTACTTC,TRBJ2-7,NA,TRBV20-1,14,few
CASSLPASGVYNEQFF,TGTGCCAGCAGTTTACCCGCTAGCGGGGTCTACAATGAGCAGTTCTTC,TRBJ2-1,TRBD2,TRBV12-3/TRBV12-4,16,NA
CASSQVSGDEQYF,TGTGCCAGCAGCCAAGTTTCCGGGGACGAGCAGTACTTC,TRBJ2-7,NA,TRBV3-1,13,NA
CASSPPRGDSKKITEAFF,TGTGCCAGCAGTCCCCCCCGCGGGGATAGTAAGAAGATCACTGAAGCTTTCTTT,TRBJ1-1,NA,TRBV6-2/TRBV6-3,18,few
CASSPGQGEVADF,TGTGCCAGCTCACCTGGACAGGGGGAAGTTGCGGACTTC,TRBJ2-5,TRBD1,TRBV18,13,few
CAWSIRRDQPQHF,TGTGCCTGGAGTATCCGGCGGGATCAGCCCCAGCATTTT,TRBJ1-5,NA,TRBV30,13,NA
CASSFGGYSYEQYF,TGTGCCAGCAGCTTTGGGGGGTACTCCTACGAGCAGTACTTC,TRBJ2-7,NA,TRBV7-2,14,NA
CSAQKAQSRSNEQFF,TGCAGTGCTCAGAAGGCCCAATCCAGATCCAATGAGCAGTTCTTC,TRBJ2-1,NA,TRBV20-1,15,NA
CSARDTGFRYNEQFF,TGCAGTGCTAGAGATACGGGTTTTAGATACAATGAGCAGTTCTTC,TRBJ2-1,NA,TRBV20-1,15,NA
CASVVTGPPWDTQYF,TGTGCCAGCGTCGTAACAGGCCCCCCATGGGATACGCAGTATTTT,TRBJ2-3,NA,TRBV28,15,once
CASSSGTNHYYNEQFF,TGCGCCAGCAGCTCCGGGACCAACCATTACTACAATGAGCAGTTCTTC,TRBJ2-1,NA,TRBV5-1,16,few
CASSPRGQLSGLQHF,TGTGCCAGCTCACCGCGGGGTCAGCTCTCAGGGCTCCAGCATTTT,TRBJ1-5,NA,TRBV18,15,NA
CASRTLGRANTGELFF,TGTGCCAGCAGAACCTTAGGTCGAGCGAACACCGGGGAGCTGTTTTTT,TRBJ2-2,NA,TRBV28,16,NA
CASSELGTGPNYGYTF,TGTGCCAGCAGTGAATTGGGGACAGGGCCAAACTATGGCTACACCTTC,TRBJ1-2,TRBD1,TRBV25-1,16,NA
CSAHGSGSTDEQYF,TGCAGTGCCCATGGGAGCGGGAGCACGGACGAGCAGTACTTC,TRBJ2-7,TRBD2,TRBV20-1,14,many
CASSFRQSNTEAFF,TGTGCCAGCAGTTTCCGACAGTCGAACACTGAAGCTTTCTTT,TRBJ1-1,NA,TRBV6-2/TRBV6-3,14,NA
CASSLAGGLSSEQYF,TGTGCCAGCAGCCTAGCGGGAGGGCTGAGTTCCGAGCAGTACTTC,TRBJ2-7,TRBD2,TRBV11-1,15,few
CSAERNTEAFF,TGCAGTGCCGAGAGAAACACTGAAGCTTTCTTT,TRBJ1-1,NA,TRBV20-1,11,once
CSVGTGTNTEAFF,TGCAGCGTTGGCACAGGGACGAACACTGAAGCTTTCTTT,TRBJ1-1,NA,TRBV29-1,13,many
CASSVAVRDGGRARNEQFF,TGTGCCAGCAGCGTAGCCGTCAGGGATGGCGGGAGGGCGAGGAATGAGCAGTTCTTC,TRBJ2-1,TRBD2,TRBV9,19,NA
CASSPPQSYNEQFF,TGTGCCAGCAGCCCCCCACAGAGCTACAATGAGCAGTTCTTC,TRBJ2-1,NA,TRBV12-3/TRBV12-4,14,many
CSARVSGGNQPQHF,TGCAGTGCTAGAGTATCAGGGGGTAATCAGCCCCAGCATTTT,TRBJ1-5,TRBD1,TRBV20-1,14,once
CASSLGGRETQYF,TGTGCCAGCAGCTTGGGGGGCCGGGAGACCCAGTACTTC,TRBJ2-5,NA,TRBV5-5,13,many
CASSPKALGELFF,TGTGCCAGCAGCCCCAAGGCTCTCGGGGAGCTGTTTTTT,TRBJ2-2,NA,TRBV7-2,13,NA
CSALHAGSGNTIYF,TGCAGTGCCCTGCACGCGGGCTCTGGAAACACCATATATTTT,TRBJ1-3,NA,TRBV20-1,14,NA
CATRAGAASSYNEQFF,TGTGCCACCAGGGCCGGGGCCGCCAGCTCCTACAATGAGCAGTTCTTC,TRBJ2-1,NA,TRBV24-1,16,NA
CASSTETAWNEQFF,TGTGCCAGCAGTACTGAGACCGCGTGGAATGAGCAGTTCTTC,TRBJ2-1,NA,TRBV12-3/TRBV12-4,14,NA
CSAHDVAVFDEQYF,TGCAGTGCCCATGATGTGGCAGTCTTTGACGAGCAGTACTTC,TRBJ2-7,NA,TRBV20-1,14,many
CSVEGQGVYNEQFF,TGCAGCGTTGAAGGACAGGGGGTGTACAATGAGCAGTTCTTC,TRBJ2-1,TRBD1,TRBV29-1,14,many
CASSLTRGGQDTQYF,TGTGCCAGCAGCTTAACCCGGGGGGGCCAAGATACGCAGTATTTT,TRBJ2-3,TRBD2,TRBV7-2,15,NA
CASSPGLVNVNEQFF,TGTGCCAGCAGCCCCGGACTAGTCAACGTTAATGAGCAGTTCTTC,TRBJ2-1,TRBD2,TRBV7-7,15,NA
CASSFGATYEQYF,TGTGCCAGCAGCTTCGGGGCTACCTACGAGCAGTACTTC,TRBJ2-7,NA,TRBV2,13,few
CASSPGTAREQYF,TGCGCCAGCAGCCCGGGGACTGCACGGGAGCAGTACTTC,TRBJ2-7,NA,TRBV5-1,13,many
CASSLVRISPLHF,TGTGCCAGCAGTTTAGTGAGGATTTCACCCCTCCACTTT,TRBJ1-6,NA,TRBV12-3/TRBV12-4,13,NA
CASSSGQFNEKLFF,TGTGCCAGCAGTTCCGGACAGTTTAATGAAAAACTGTTTTTT,TRBJ1-4,NA,TRBV6-2/TRBV6-3,14,NA
CASSEVGRTGGHQPQHF,TGTGCCAGCAGTGAAGTAGGCCGGACAGGGGGCCACCAGCCCCAGCATTTT,TRBJ1-5,TRBD1,TRBV2,17,NA
CASSFRLVGSQTQYF,TGTGCCAGCAGCTTCCGACTAGTCGGGAGTCAGACCCAGTACTTC,TRBJ2-5,NA,TRBV7-8,15,many
CASSFGQLNTGELFF,TGTGCCAGCAGTTTCGGCCAGCTCAACACCGGGGAGCTGTTTTTT,TRBJ2-2,NA,TRBV12-3/TRBV12-4,15,few
CASSPPGWSDGEADTQYF,TGTGCCAGCTCACCGCCGGGGTGGTCGGACGGGGAGGCAGATACGCAGTATTTT,TRBJ2-3,NA,TRBV18,18,few
CASSLEFGGTYEQYF,TGTGCCAGCAGCTTAGAGTTCGGCGGAACCTACGAGCAGTACTTC,TRBJ2-7,NA,TRBV7-6,15,many
CASSLRRTGLNTGELFF,TGTGCCAGCAGTTTACGTAGGACAGGGCTAAACACCGGGGAGCTGTTTTTT,TRBJ2-2,TRBD1,TRBV28,17,few
CSATVSGTEAFF,TGCAGTGCTACGGTCTCCGGGACTGAAGCTTTCTTT,TRBJ1-1,NA,TRBV20-1,12,many
CSARDGHRGPETQYF,TGCAGTGCTAGAGATGGGCACAGGGGGCCTGAGACCCAGTACTTC,TRBJ2-5,TRBD1,TRBV20-1,15,few